These 20 T cell receptor beta chains were sequenced from one sample in a study of identical twins. In TCRdb, the 5' RACE reads were re-called with MiXCR into one record per CDR3 protein. The table lists roughly 290,000 distinct CDR3 sequences, nearly 9.5% of them singletons, with roughly 6.8% in the top ten. This sample was also put to use in a study of yellow fever vaccine responses in identical twins.

The sample consisted of CD8+ T cells sorted from blood. These receptors came from a young woman in good health.

This clonotype was seen ten or more times. The CDR3 here is CASSLQGRGDSPLHF. CDR3 coding DNA: TGTGCCAGCAGCCTACAGGGGAGGGGAGATTCACCCCTCCACTTT. The chain has TRBV5-8 and TRBJ1-6; TRBD1 matches 7 bases. The germline gives CDR1 SGHTS, CDR2 YDEGEE. The CDR3 has 15 amino acids. The V gene end was trimmed by 4 bases and the J gene end by 8 bases; junction bases not matched to a gene: 9.

This clonotype came up many times. V usage is TRBV4-3 and J usage is TRBJ2-7; no clear D gene. This CDR3 comprises 15 residues. Germline V gene sequence: CDR1 LGHNA, CDR2 YSLEER. V was shortened by 0 bases and J by 3 bases, with 12 bases between the two germline ends. The CDR3 protein is CASSQDPALGYEQYF. Written as DNA, the CDR3 is TGCGCCAGCAGCCAAGATCCAGCTTTGGGCTACGAGCAGTACTTC.

This clonotype has only a few counts. The chain joins TRBV4-2 to TRBJ2-7; D remains unclear. Per the germline V gene, CDR1 is LGHNA and CDR2 is YNFKEQ. This CDR3 has 15 amino acids. V shed 1 base and J shed 2 bases, with 12 bases lying between them. CDR3 region: CASSQARPKAYEQYF. The DNA of the CDR3 is TGTGCCAGCAGCCAAGCTCGGCCCAAAGCCTACGAGCAGTACTTC.

The chain is built from TRBV7-9 and TRBJ2-3; 7 nucleotides match TRBD1. The CDR3 runs 16 residues. Germline trimming cut 1 base from V and 6 bases from J; bases unmatched to any gene: 10. In germline, CDR1 is SEHNR, CDR2 FQNEAQ (reference sequence). The chain's CDR3 is CASSLVGDREWDTQYF. The CDR3 region has the DNA TGTGCCAGCAGCTTAGTCGGTGACAGGGAATGGGATACGCAGTATTTT.

This clonotype was seen a handful of times. The chain uses TRBV27 and TRBJ1-2; 9 bases agree with TRBD1. CDR3 size: 16 residues. With 5 bases clipped from V and 2 bases from J, the junction kept 9 bases outside the gene matches. Looked up from germline, CDR1 is MNHEY and CDR2 is SMNVEV (reference sequence). CDR3 sequence: CASSPGTGLANYGYTF. The CDR3, as DNA: TGTGCCAGCAGTCCCGGGACAGGGTTGGCGAACTATGGCTACACCTTC.

The V call is TRBV29-1, the J call TRBJ2-1, with D tentatively TRBD2 (5 bases). V was cut by 1 base and J by 8 bases, with 18 bases left in between. The germline CDR1 and CDR2 sequences are SQVTM and ANQGSEA. This CDR3 has 15 amino acids. This CDR3 is CSVEGTSGTRDEQFF. As DNA, the CDR3 is TGCAGCGTTGAAGGGACGAGCGGAACCCGGGATGAGCAGTTCTTC.

This clonotype was recorded at least ten times. This chain uses TRBV29-1 with TRBJ1-5; D may be TRBD1 (6 bases). There are 14 residues in the CDR3. Trimming stripped 4 bases from V and 7 bases from J, with 17 bases between. Germline values: CDR1 SQVTM, CDR2 ANQGSEA. CDR3 nucleotides: TGCAGCGTTGCTGGGACACACTTGGGGCAGCCCCAGCATTTT. This codes for CSVAGTHLGQPQHF.

The J gene is TRBJ2-7, the V gene TRBV30, with 8 positions matching TRBD1. There are 13 residues in the CDR3. V lost 5 bases and J lost 1; bases outside the gene matches: 4. Germline CDR1 is GTSNPN and CDR2 is SVGIG (reference sequence). This chain's CDR3 is CAWGHRGSYEQYF. In nucleotides, the CDR3 is TGTGCCTGGGGACACAGGGGGTCCTACGAGCAGTACTTC. Full variable domain (rest looked up from reference TRBV30 and TRBJ2-7): SQTIHQWPATLVQPVGSPLSLECTVEGTSNPNLYWYRQAAGRGLQLLFYSVGIGQISSEVPQNLSASRPQDRQFILSSKKLLLSDSGFYLCAWGHRGSYEQYFGPGTRLTVT.

The chain employs TRBV20-1 and TRBJ2-2, with D perhaps TRBD2 (7 bases). The germline V and J ends were trimmed by 6 bases and 6 bases, with 17 bases remaining between them. The CDR3 is 14 amino acids. Germline-derived CDR1 and CDR2 are DFQATT and SNEGSKA (reference sequence). CDR3 in amino acids: CSALGRGDAGELFF. The CDR3 DNA is TGCAGTGCCCTGGGGAGGGGGGACGCCGGGGAGCTGTTTTTT.

This rearrangement joins TRBV12-3 or TRBV12-4 to TRBJ2-3, with TRBD1 matching over 10 bases. J was trimmed by 5 bases and V by 5 bases; bases with no gene match: 4. The CDR3 consists of 14 residues. The CDR3 DNA reads as TGTGCCAGCAGTCGACAGGGGGCAGTAGATACGCAGTATTTT. It codes for CASSRQGAVDTQYF.

J is TRBJ2-4 and V is TRBV20-1, with D unresolved. V was clipped by 4 bases and J by 0 bases, with 10 bases between them. Germline V CDR1 and CDR2: DFQATT, SNEGSKA (reference sequence). The CDR3 extends over 14 amino acids. CDR3 nucleotides: TGCAGTGCTACCGGACCGTTAGCCAAAAACATTCAGTACTTC. Translating gives CSATGPLAKNIQYF.

This clonotype was counted many times. The genes are TRBV3-1 and TRBJ2-2; TRBD2 might be the D (5 bases). Germline V gene sequence: CDR1 LGHDT, CDR2 YNNKEL (reference sequence). The CDR3 sequence is 14 residues long. The V end lost 1 base, the J end lost 4 bases, and 7 bases lay between the germline ends. The CDR3 region is CASSQVTSTGELFF. The CDR3 coding sequence is TGTGCCAGCAGCCAAGTCACTAGCACCGGGGAGCTGTTTTTT.

Regarding this clonotype: Since a much larger clone is just one base distant, this may be a read error. The gene calls are TRBV29-1 and TRBJ2-1; a weak D match, TRBD1 (5 bases). CDR1 SQVTM and CDR2 ANQGSEA come from the germline V gene. The germline V and J ends were trimmed by 7 bases and 4 bases, with 17 bases remaining between them. The CDR3 consists of 14 residues. The CDR3 protein is CSAWTSAPYNEQFF. Here the CDR3 DNA reads TGCAGCGCGTGGACAAGTGCACCGTACAATGAGCAGTTCTTC.

The chain couples TRBV6-1 to TRBJ2-2; 12 bases fit TRBD2. There are 16 residues in the CDR3. Germline V gene lookup returns CDR1 MNHNS and CDR2 SASEGT. J was trimmed by 6 bases and V by 6 bases; bases with no gene match: 8. For the CDR3, the DNA is TGTGCCAGCAGCACACCCGGGACTAGCGGGTCCGGGGAGCTGTTTTTT. Protein sequence: CASSTPGTSGSGELFF.

This clonotype was counted at least ten times. The gene calls are TRBV4-3 and TRBJ2-1; 10 bases fit TRBD2. The CDR3 length is 15 residues. The V segment lost 3 bases and the J segment 5 bases; nucleotides outside the gene matches: 4. Germline V gives CDR1 LGHNA, CDR2 YSLEER. This CDR3 is CASSQTSGYNNEQFF. The CDR3, as DNA: TGCGCCAGCAGCCAGACTAGCGGGTATAACAATGAGCAGTTCTTC.

This clonotype was counted at least ten times. V usage is TRBV4-2 and J usage is TRBJ2-7, with 11 bases aligning to TRBD1. The V and J ends lost 6 bases and 4 bases, in that order; junction bases with no gene match: 11. The CDR3 extends over 16 amino acids. CDR1 is LGHNA, CDR2 YNFKEQ, per germline. CDR3 in amino acids: CASSEGLGQGAYEQYF. CDR3 coding DNA: TGTGCCAGCAGTGAGGGGCTTGGACAGGGGGCGTACGAGCAGTACTTC.

This sequence joins TRBV21-1 and TRBJ2-1; the table's D call TRBD2 went unverified against the DNA. TRBV21-1 counts as a pseudogene. The CDR3 sequence is 13 residues long. This chain's CDR3 is CARLGVAYNEQFF. In nucleotides, the CDR3 is TGTGCCAGACTAGGGGTTGCCTACAATGAGCAGTTCTTC.

This clonotype was seen at least ten times. The chain has TRBV7-9 and TRBJ1-3, with TRBD1 as a possible D gene (5 bases). Trimming removed 4 bases from V and 0 bases from J, with 13 bases in between. This CDR3 region has 16 residues. The germline CDR1 and CDR2 sequences are SEHNR and FQNEAQ (reference sequence). This CDR3 reads CASSSTGLSSGNTIYF. In nucleotides, the CDR3 is TGTGCCAGCAGCTCAACGGGACTCTCCTCTGGAAACACCATATATTTT.

The sample holds many counts of this clonotype. The CDR3 loop reads CASSLASGSGYGYTF. The DNA for the CDR3 is TGTGCCAGCAGTTTAGCGTCAGGGTCGGGCTATGGCTACACCTTC. This sequence joins TRBV28 and TRBJ1-2, with a possible D match to TRBD1 (5 bases). Trimming removed 2 bases at V and 4 bases at J, with 14 bases between. CDR3 length: 15 amino acids. CDR1 MDHEN and CDR2 SYDVKM come from the germline V gene.

This clonotype was seen many times. The J gene is TRBJ2-7, the V gene TRBV7-9; D is perhaps TRBD1 (5 bases). The CDR3 contains 12 residues. Germline V gene sequence: CDR1 SEHNR, CDR2 FQNEAQ (reference sequence). Trimming left V 4 bases short and J 7 bases short, with 11 bases between. Written as DNA, the CDR3 is TGTGCCAGCAGCTCATCGACAGAAGAGCAGTACTTC. It specifies CASSSSTEEQYF.